The clone carrying this T cell receptor beta chain has a count of ten or more. Antigen: not known. From the reads, TCRdb called clonotypes with MiXCR, one entry per CDR3 protein. The top ten hold around 6.9% of the sample, which has hundreds of thousands of distinct CDR3 sequences, around 6.2% seen once. This sample stems from a study of T cell repertoires in cytomegalovirus infection. About the research overall: The public TCR beta signatures pointed to both CMV infection and matching HLA type.

V shed 4 bases and J 6 bases; nucleotides not matched to a gene: 9. The germline V gene has CDR1 SGHAT and CDR2 FQDESV (reference sequence). The CDR3 has 15 amino acids. Overall study findings and caveats: CMV carriers with the relevant HLA were identified by cumulative public TCR beta family frequency. HLA-C-restricted, CMV-specific TCR beta clonotypes were dominant ex vivo.

Material: PBMCs. The J gene is TRBJ2-1, the V gene TRBV11-1; 7 bases are a match to TRBD1. The receptor's source is a human donor in good health (CMV status not recorded). Some clones in this sample may be carry-over from other donors' samples. In nucleotides, the CDR3 is TGTGCCAGCAGCTCGCTACCGGGACAGCTCAATGAGCAGTTCTTC. Translated, it gives CASSSLPGQLNEQFF.